This T cell receptor (beta chain) was observed in a study of CD8 T cells in Susac syndrome (dated by TCRdb to the late 2010s). Background for the entire study: Repertoire sequencing was used to test whether CD8+ T cell activation and differentiation in Susac syndrome was antigen driven. The study compared CD8+ T cell repertoire clonality among 11 to 12 healthy donors, roughly 14 Susac syndrome patients and roughly 16 multiple sclerosis patients.

Comment on this clonotype: It lacks a known antigen. The input lacks base qualities; no much larger clone sits a single base away.

Including the terminal cysteine and phenylalanine, the CDR3 comprises 10 residues. Just CDR3 DNA is preserved here, 30 bases in frame from base 1. Trimming removed 0 bases from V and 5 bases from J, leaving 2 bases between the germline ends. CDR1 and CDR2, per the germline V gene, are SQVTM and ANQGSEA. RNA was extracted using the RNeasy kit, and roughly 0.5 to 1 ug of the RNA was reverse transcribed with random hexamers. The immunoSEQ multiplex PCR assay, which covers 54 Vbeta and 13 Jbeta segments, was used to amplify TCR beta CDR3 regions. To correct PCR amplification bias, a synthetic template baseline was used for both primer optimization and computational correction. As for the original processing: Reads were annotated to V, D and J genes per IMGT and analyzed with immunoSEQ Analyzer, keeping only productive sequences. Clonality was calculated as one minus the Shannon entropy normalized by log2 of the number of productive unique sequences. For each patient and control, public and private clones were evaluated among the 100 most prevalent clones. Susac-specific clones were defined as absent from healthy and MS cohorts, around 970 published viral clones and other ImmuneACCESS disease sequences. The raw public reads went through TCRdb reprocessing: fastp at Q25, MiXCR clone calling, in-frame beta chains kept. Rows with one shared CDR3 protein collapse into an entry with the most common genes and DNA. The V and J calls follow TCRdb's processing rather than the paper's. The sample table contains about 280,000 distinct CDR3 sequences; only one count was recorded for about 85% of them. Over 0.1% of the sample is in the top ten clones.

Peripheral blood CD8+ and CD4+ T cells from healthy donors, Susac syndrome patients and multiple sclerosis patients were profiled by high-throughput TCR beta sequencing. The multiple sclerosis controls were treatment-naive patients who had stable or active relapsing-remitting disease and met the revised McDonald criteria. Bulk CD8+ and CD4+ T cells were purified magnetically by negative isolation, whereas CD8+ TEMRA cells were enriched by FACS. Blood was collected in EDTA tubes and processed within 24 hours, with PBMCs isolated through density gradient centrifugation. PBMCs destined for TCR sequencing were cryopreserved in liquid nitrogen and later thawed in a 37 °C water bath. The sorted or isolated CD4+, CD8+ and CD8+ TEMRA cells reached a purity of at least 90%. Paper-wide results and their limitations: The study acknowledged that relatively few individuals were included in the TCR sequencing and HLA analysis.

The TCR sequence derives from a human donor with multiple sclerosis. The chain is made from TRBV29-1 and TRBJ2-7; no confident D gene assignment can be made. Sequences were obtained from CD8+ T cells from PBMCs. The CDR3 protein: CSVEDNEQYF. At the DNA level, the sequence is TGCAGCGTTGAAGATAACGAGCAGTACTTC.